This T cell receptor (beta chain) was sequenced during a study of blood T cell repertoires in COVID-19. Study at large: Sample material is recorded as cDNA or gDNA derived from T cells, B-cell-depleted T cells, or PBMCs.

The study drew participants aged about 18 to 89 years from 20 to 30 US areas. Categorization into cohorts depended on clinical history that participants reported. Symptom resolution, clearance, or two negative PCRs marked the recovered donors of Cohort 3. TCRdb keeps only in-frame clones here, not all; method: immunoSEQ multiplex PCR. Seen here are about 180,000 clones, about 82% observed once, and the top ten hold roughly 9.1%. Sequenced: PBMCs or T cells enriched from blood (not recorded which). The source is a young woman who had recovered from COVID-19.

For the CDR3, the DNA is TGTGCCAGCAGCCGGGGAGGGTCAACGGGGGTCGTCAATGAGCAGTTCTTC. Amino acid sequence: CASSRGGSTGVVNEQFF. This rearrangement joins TRBV14 to TRBJ2-1, with 7 bases lining up with TRBD2. Germline V gene lookup returns CDR1 SGHDN and CDR2 FVKESK. The CDR3 has 17 residues. With V trimmed by 4 bases and J by 6 bases, 15 bases remained unmatched.